This passage covers 8 T cell receptor beta chains from one sample sequenced in a study of OX40 agonist ivuxolimab in advanced cancers. The data were produced by immunoSEQ multiplex PCR, yet TCRdb's version contains in-frame clones alone and is incomplete. The sample records 62,000 or so clones, approximately 86% being singletons. The input for sequencing was CD4+ or CD8+ T cells sorted from blood, taken in a trial of the OX40 agonist ivuxolimab. Receptor source: an adult with an advanced solid tumor such as melanoma, head and neck, liver or kidney cancer.

The chain uses TRBV11-3 and TRBJ2-1; D may be TRBD1 or TRBD2 (6 bases each). With 3 bases removed from V and 8 bases from J, the gap between germline ends came to 14 bases. The CDR3 is 14 residues long. Per the germline V gene, CDR1 is SGHNT and CDR2 is YENEEA. DNA of the CDR3: TGTGCCAGCAGCTTGTATTTCGGGGGCTATGAGCAGTTCTTC. Protein: CASSLYFGGYEQFF.

The chain carries TRBV28 and TRBJ2-3; TRBD2 matches at 8 bases. CDR3 length equals 15 residues. Per the germline V gene, CDR1 is MDHEN and CDR2 is SYDVKM. V gave up 7 bases and J gave up 1 base; unmatched junction bases: 7. CDR3 residues: CASKSRAGGTDTQYF. DNA for the CDR3: TGTGCCAGCAAATCGCGAGCGGGAGGCACAGATACGCAGTATTTT.

The chain has TRBV5-4 and TRBJ2-6, with 8 nucleotides matching TRBD1. The V segment lost 10 bases and the J segment 0 bases; nucleotides outside the gene matches: 6. The CDR3 consists of 15 residues. CDR1 SGHNT and CDR2 YYREEE come from the germline V gene (reference sequence). The CDR3 DNA follows: TGTGCCGCGACAGGGGAGTACTCTGGGGCCAACGTCCTGACTTTC. Translating gives CAATGEYSGANVLTF.

This chain joins TRBV11-2 and TRBJ2-3, with D uncertain. The CDR3 extends over 12 amino acids. The ends were cut back, 7 bases at V and 6 bases at J, with 11 bases in the middle. Germline assignment: CDR1 SGHAT and CDR2 FQNNGV. The DNA of the CDR3 is TGTGCCAGCAATTACGGAGAGGATACGCAGTATTTT. This encodes CASNYGEDTQYF. Full variable domain (remainder filled in from reference TRBV11-2 and TRBJ2-3): EAGVAQSPRYKIIEKRQSVAFWCNPISGHATLYWYQQILGQGPKLLIQFQNNGVVDDSQLPKDRFSAERLKGVDSTLKIQPAKLEDSAVYLCASNYGEDTQYFGPGTRLTVL.

The chain has TRBV30 and TRBJ2-3; D is unclear. Per the germline V gene, CDR1 is GTSNPN and CDR2 is SVGIG (reference sequence). The ends were cut back, 0 bases at V and 1 base at J, with 8 bases in the middle. This CDR3 region has 14 residues. CDR3 in DNA: TGTGCCTGGAGTGTACGTCACCGCACAGATACGCAGTATTTT. As protein: CAWSVRHRTDTQYF.

The chain recombines TRBV25-1 with TRBJ1-3, with D hard to call. Germline CDR1 MGHDK, CDR2 SYGVNS. CDR3 length: 15 residues. Trimming pared 4 bases from V and 2 bases from J, leaving 12 bases between. The CDR3 protein is CASSVLRQTGNTIYF. CDR3 in DNA: TGTGCCAGCAGTGTGTTGCGCCAAACTGGAAACACCATATATTTT.

This clone was observed once. The V and J genes are TRBV18 and TRBJ1-2; 10 nucleotides match TRBD1. Unmatched junction bases numbered 10, after V lost 3 bases and J lost 3 bases. The CDR3 spans 17 residues. Germline CDR1 KGHSH, CDR2 LQKENI. The CDR3 coding sequence is TGTGCCAGCTCACCTACTCCGACAGGGGGCGCGGACTATGGCTACACCTTC. Protein: CASSPTPTGGADYGYTF.

This clone turned up a few times. This sequence joins TRBV7-9 and TRBJ2-7; 15 bases map to TRBD2. This CDR3 spans 18 amino acids. After removal of 3 bases from V and 0 bases from J, the junction contained 6 bases not matched to a gene. Germline V gene lookup returns CDR1 SEHNR and CDR2 FQNEAQ (reference sequence). The CDR3 reads CASSFVGLAGGYSYEQYF. The CDR3 DNA reads TGTGCCAGCAGCTTTGTAGGACTAGCGGGAGGGTACTCCTACGAGCAGTACTTC.